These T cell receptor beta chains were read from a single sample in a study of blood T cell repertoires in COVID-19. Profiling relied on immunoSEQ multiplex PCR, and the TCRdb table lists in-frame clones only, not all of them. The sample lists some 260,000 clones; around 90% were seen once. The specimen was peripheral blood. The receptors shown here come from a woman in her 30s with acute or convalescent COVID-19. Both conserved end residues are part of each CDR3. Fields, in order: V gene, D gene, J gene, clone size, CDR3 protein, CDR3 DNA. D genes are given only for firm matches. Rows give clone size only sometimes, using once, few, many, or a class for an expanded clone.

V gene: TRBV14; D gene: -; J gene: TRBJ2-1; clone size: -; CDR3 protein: CASRLTSSYNEQFF; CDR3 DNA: TGTGCCAGCAGACTTACTAGCTCCTACAATGAGCAGTTCTTC
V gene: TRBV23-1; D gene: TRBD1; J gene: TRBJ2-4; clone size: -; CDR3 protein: CASGRDRETKNIQYF; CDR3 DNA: TGCGCCAGCGGAAGAGACAGGGAAACCAAAAACATTCAGTACTTC
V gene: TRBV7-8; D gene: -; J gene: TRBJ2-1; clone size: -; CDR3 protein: CASSSLHEQFF; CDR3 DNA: TGTGCCAGCAGCTCCCTACATGAGCAGTTCTTC
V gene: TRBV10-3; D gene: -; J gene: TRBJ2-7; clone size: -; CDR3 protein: CAISEGAPYEQYF; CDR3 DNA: TGTGCCATCAGTGAGGGGGCACCGTACGAGCAGTACTTC
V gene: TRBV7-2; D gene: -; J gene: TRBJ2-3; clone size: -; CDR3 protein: CASSLQTVSTDTQYF; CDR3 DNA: TGTGCCAGCAGCCTGCAGACAGTTAGCACAGATACGCAGTATTTT
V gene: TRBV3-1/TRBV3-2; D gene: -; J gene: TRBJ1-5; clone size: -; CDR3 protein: CASSQSHSNQPQHF; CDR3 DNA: TGTGCCAGCAGCCAGTCCCATAGCAATCAGCCCCAGCATTTT
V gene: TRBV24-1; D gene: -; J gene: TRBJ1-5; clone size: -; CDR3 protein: CATSDLGQPQHF; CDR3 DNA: TGTGCCACCAGTGATCTTGGCCAGCCCCAGCATTTT
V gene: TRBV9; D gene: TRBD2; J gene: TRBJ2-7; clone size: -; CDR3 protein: CASNLAGGPEQYF; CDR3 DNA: TGTGCCAGCAACCTAGCGGGAGGGCCGGAGCAGTACTTC
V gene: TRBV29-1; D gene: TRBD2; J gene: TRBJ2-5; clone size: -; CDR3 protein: CSVEGISGRIETQYF; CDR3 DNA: TGCAGCGTTGAAGGTATCAGCGGGAGGATTGAGACCCAGTACTTC
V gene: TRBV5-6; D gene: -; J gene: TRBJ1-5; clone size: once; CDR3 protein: CASSLARGISNQPQHF; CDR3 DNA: TGTGCCAGCAGCTTGGCTCGGGGTATAAGCAATCAGCCCCAGCATTTT
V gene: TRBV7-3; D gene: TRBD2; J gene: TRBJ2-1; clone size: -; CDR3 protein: CASTPAPGLAAGVGQFF; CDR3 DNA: TGTGCCAGCACTCCAGCGCCGGGACTAGCGGCAGGGGTGGGGCAGTTCTTC
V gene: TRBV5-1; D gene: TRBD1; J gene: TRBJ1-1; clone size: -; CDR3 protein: CASSPGTGVMDTEAFF; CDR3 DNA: TGCGCCAGCAGCCCAGGGACAGGGGTAATGGACACTGAAGCTTTCTTT
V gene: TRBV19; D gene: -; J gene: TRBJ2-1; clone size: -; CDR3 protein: CASSPRGPRYNNEQFF; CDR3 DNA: TGTGCCAGTAGTCCCCGCGGGCCTCGTTACAACAATGAGCAGTTCTTC
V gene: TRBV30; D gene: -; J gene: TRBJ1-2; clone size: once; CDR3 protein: CAWNGGGGLNYGYTF; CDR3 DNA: TGTGCCTGGAATGGGGGCGGGGGACTTAACTATGGCTACACCTTC
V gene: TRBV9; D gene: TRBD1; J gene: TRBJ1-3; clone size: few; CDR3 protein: CASGKQGARGNTIYF; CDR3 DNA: TGTGCCAGCGGCAAACAGGGGGCGCGGGGAAACACCATATATTTT
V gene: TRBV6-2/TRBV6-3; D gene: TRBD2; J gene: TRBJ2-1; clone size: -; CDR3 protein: CASSTGTSGYNEQFF; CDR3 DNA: TGTGCCAGCAGCACCGGGACTAGCGGCTACAATGAGCAGTTCTTC
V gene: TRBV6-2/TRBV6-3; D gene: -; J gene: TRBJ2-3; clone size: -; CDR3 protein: CASSYRTPFTDTQYF; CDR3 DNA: TGTGCCAGCAGTTACCGAACACCTTTCACAGATACGCAGTATTTT
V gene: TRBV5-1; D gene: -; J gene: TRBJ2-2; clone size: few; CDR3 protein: CASSLTFDTNTGELFF; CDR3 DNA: TGCGCCAGCAGCCTGACCTTTGACACGAACACCGGGGAGCTGTTTTTT